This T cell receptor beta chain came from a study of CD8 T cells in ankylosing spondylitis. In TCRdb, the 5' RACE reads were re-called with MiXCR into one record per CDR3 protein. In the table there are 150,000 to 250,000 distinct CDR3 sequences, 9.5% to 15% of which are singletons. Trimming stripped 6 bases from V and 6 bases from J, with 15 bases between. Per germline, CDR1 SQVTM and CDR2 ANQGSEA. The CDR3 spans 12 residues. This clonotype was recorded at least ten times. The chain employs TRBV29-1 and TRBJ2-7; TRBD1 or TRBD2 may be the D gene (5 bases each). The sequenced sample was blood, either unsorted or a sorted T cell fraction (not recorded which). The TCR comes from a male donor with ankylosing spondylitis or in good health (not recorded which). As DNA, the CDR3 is TGCAGCGTCCCGGGACCGGGGATCGAGCAGTACTTC. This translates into CSVPGPGIEQYF.